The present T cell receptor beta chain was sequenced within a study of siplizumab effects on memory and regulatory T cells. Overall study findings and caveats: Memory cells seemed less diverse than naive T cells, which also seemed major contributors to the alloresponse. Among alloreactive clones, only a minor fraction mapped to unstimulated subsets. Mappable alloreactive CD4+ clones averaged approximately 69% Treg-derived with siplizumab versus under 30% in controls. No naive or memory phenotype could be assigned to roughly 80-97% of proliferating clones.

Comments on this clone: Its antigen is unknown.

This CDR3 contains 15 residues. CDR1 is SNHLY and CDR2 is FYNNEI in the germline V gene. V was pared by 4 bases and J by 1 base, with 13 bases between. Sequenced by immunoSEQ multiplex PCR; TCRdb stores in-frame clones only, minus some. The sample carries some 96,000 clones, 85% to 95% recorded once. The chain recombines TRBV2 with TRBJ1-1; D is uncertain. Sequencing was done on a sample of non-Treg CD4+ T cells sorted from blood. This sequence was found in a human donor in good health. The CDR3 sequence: CASSGGIRENTEAFF. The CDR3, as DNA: TGTGCCAGCAGTGGTGGGATACGGGAGAACACTGAAGCTTTCTTT.